A single T cell receptor beta chain is shown here with its context. V shed 5 bases and J 3 bases; nucleotides not matched to a gene: 8. Germline assignment: CDR1 SEHNR and CDR2 FQNEAQ (reference sequence). The CDR3 is 17 amino acids. The sample belongs to a study of blood T cell repertoires in COVID-19. Libraries were prepared by immunoSEQ multiplex PCR; TCRdb keeps only in-frame clonotypes and omits some of them. Of about 230,000 clones in the sample, about 87% were seen once. The material sequenced was peripheral blood. The rearrangement links TRBV7-9 to TRBJ2-5; TRBD2 matches 14 bases. The receptor comes from a man aged 30 to 45 with COVID-19, enrolled during active disease. This CDR3 reads CASSMGLAGVLKETQYF. The CDR3 DNA reads as TGTGCCAGCAGCATGGGACTAGCGGGAGTCTTGAAAGAGACCCAGTACTTC.